This T cell receptor (beta chain) was found in a study of shared clonotypes between healthy human individuals. The donors, healthy adults who were HIV-negative, had experienced no recent acute infections or vaccinations. General study findings and limits: Sharing across four donors was highest in naive CD4 (roughly 5%) and lowest in memory CD8 (0.4%). Memory subsets had estimated richness that was generally smaller than that of naive subsets.

In the case of this clone: The antigen is undetermined.

An assay was performed, and its level was deep. Data came from immunoSEQ multiplex PCR; TCRdb stores just in-frame clones and leaves some out. The profile shows 1,400,000 or so clones, around 98.5% of them singletons. The sample consisted of naive CD4+ T cells sorted from blood. Subset of the sample: CD45RA+ positively selected. The clonotype originates from a man aged 25-45 years in good health.

The CDR3 nucleotides are TGTGCCAGCAGCCCACTGATTAACTATGGCTACACCTTC. The encoded protein is CASSPLINYGYTF. The genes are TRBV7-9 and TRBJ1-2; no firm D call. Trimming cost V 5 bases and J 1 base, with 8 bases left between them. The germline V gene encodes CDR1 SEHNR and CDR2 FQNEAQ (reference sequence). CDR3 length: 13 residues. The full variable domain, rest sourced from reference TRBV7-9 and TRBJ1-2, is DTGVSQNPRHKITKRGQNVTFRCDPISEHNRLYWYRQTLGQGPEFLTYFQNEAQLEKSRLLSDRFSAERPKGSFSTLEIQRTEQGDSAMYLCASSPLINYGYTFGSGTRLTVV.